This T cell receptor beta chain was profiled in a study of metastatic and nonmetastatic thyroid tumors. Across the whole study: The authors compared repertoires across blood and tumor or nodule tissue from malignant and benign thyroid patients.

Before thyroid surgery, none of the patients had received any treatment. The V and J ends lost 6 bases and 9 bases respectively, with 18 bases between them. Germline loops: CDR1 SEHNR, CDR2 FQNEAQ (reference sequence). The CDR3 totals 14 residues. This clone is deemed large (0.1 to 1%). What it binds is unknown. General study points: Malignant tumors reportedly showed significantly higher TCR beta diversity than benign nodules in both blood and tumor.

TCRdb reprocessed the PCR reads via MiXCR. Among about 20,000 clones listed, about a sixth were seen once. Material for sequencing was tumor tissue. The V and J genes are TRBV7-9 and TRBJ2-1; D possibly corresponds to TRBD2 (6 bases). The source is a female donor with papillary thyroid cancer or a benign thyroid nodule (not recorded which). Some clones in this sample may be carry-over from other donors' samples. CDR3 nucleotide sequence: TGTGCCAGCAGGACTGGGACTTACTTGAGTGAGCAGTTCTTC. Translated, it gives CASRTGTYLSEQFF. The full variable domain, with the rest looked up from reference TRBV7-9 and TRBJ2-1, is DTGVSQNPRHKITKRGQNVTFRCDPISEHNRLYWYRQTLGQGPEFLTYFQNEAQLEKSRLLSDRFSAERPKGSFSTLEIQRTEQGDSAMYLCASRTGTYLSEQFFGPGTRLTVL.